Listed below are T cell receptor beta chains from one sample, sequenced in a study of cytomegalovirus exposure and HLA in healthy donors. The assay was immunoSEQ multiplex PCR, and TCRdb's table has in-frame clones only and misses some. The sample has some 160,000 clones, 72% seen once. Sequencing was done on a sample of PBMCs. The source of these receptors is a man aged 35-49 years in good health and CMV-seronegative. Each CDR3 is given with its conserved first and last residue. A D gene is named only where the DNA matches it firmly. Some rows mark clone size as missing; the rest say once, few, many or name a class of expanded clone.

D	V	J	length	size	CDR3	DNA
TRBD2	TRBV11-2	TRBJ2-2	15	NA	CASSHPGLVPGELFF	TGTGCCAGCAGCCATCCGGGACTAGTCCCCGGGGAGCTGTTTTTT
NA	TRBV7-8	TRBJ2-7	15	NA	CASSLAPQGMNEQYF	TGTGCCAGCAGCTTAGCGCCACAGGGCATGAACGAGCAGTACTTC
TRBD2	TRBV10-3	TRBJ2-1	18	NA	CAISDRTSGRNSYNEQFF	TGTGCCATCAGTGACCGCACTAGCGGGAGAAACTCCTACAATGAGCAGTTCTTC
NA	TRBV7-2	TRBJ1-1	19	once	CASKTAWGRGFIMNTEAFF	TGTGCCAGCAAGACGGCCTGGGGCAGGGGATTCATTATGAACACTGAAGCTTTCTTT
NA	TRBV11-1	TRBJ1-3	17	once	CASSLEVGGLAGNTIYF	TGTGCCAGCAGCTTAGAAGTTGGCGGATTGGCGGGAAACACCATATATTTT
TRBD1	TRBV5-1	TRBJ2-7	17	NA	CASSLGGGTGGYHEQYF	TGCGCCAGCAGCTTGGGGGGCGGGACAGGGGGCTACCACGAGCAGTACTTC
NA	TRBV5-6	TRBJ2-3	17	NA	CASSFMAPRGSTDTQYF	TGTGCCAGCAGCTTCATGGCGCCTCGGGGGAGCACAGATACGCAGTATTTT
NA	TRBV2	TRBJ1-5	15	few	CASRAGGLSNQPQHF	TGTGCCAGCAGGGCAGGAGGACTTAGCAATCAGCCCCAGCATTTT
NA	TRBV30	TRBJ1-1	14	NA	CAWSPGQFNTEAFF	TGTGCCTGGTCCCCCGGACAGTTCAACACTGAAGCTTTCTTT
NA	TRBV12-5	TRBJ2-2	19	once	CASGLVIGQTTANTGELFF	TGTGCTAGTGGTTTGGTAATAGGACAGACTACTGCGAACACCGGGGAGCTGTTTTTT
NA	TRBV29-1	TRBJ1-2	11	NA	CSVGDTYGYTF	TGCAGCGTGGGAGACACCTATGGCTACACCTTC
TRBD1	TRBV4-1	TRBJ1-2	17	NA	CASSQGLTGGLNYGYTF	TGCGCCAGCAGCCAAGGGCTGACAGGGGGGCTTAACTATGGCTACACCTTC
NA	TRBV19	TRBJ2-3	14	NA	CASSYFSSTDTQYF	TGTGCCAGTAGTTACTTTTCTAGCACAGATACGCAGTATTTT
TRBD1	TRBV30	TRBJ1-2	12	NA	CAWGRDSSSYAF	TGTGCCTGGGGTCGGGACAGCAGTAGCTACGCCTTC
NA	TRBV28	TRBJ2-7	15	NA	CASNPRDWVKYEQYF	TGTGCCAGCAACCCGCGGGACTGGGTAAAATACGAGCAGTACTTC
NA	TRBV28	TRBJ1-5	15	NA	CASSSTTGFWQPQHF	TGTGCCAGCAGTTCTACCACAGGGTTTTGGCAGCCCCAGCATTTT
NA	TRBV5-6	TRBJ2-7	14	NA	CASSLGQGHYEQYF	TGTGCCAGCAGCTTGGGGCAGGGCCACTACGAGCAGTACTTC
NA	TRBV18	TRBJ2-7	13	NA	CASSGRATYEQYF	TGTGCCAGCTCCGGGCGGGCCACCTACGAGCAGTACTTC
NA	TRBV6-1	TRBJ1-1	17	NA	CASSEALFRDRVTEAFF	TGTGCCAGCAGTGAAGCGCTTTTCCGGGATCGGGTCACTGAAGCTTTCTTT
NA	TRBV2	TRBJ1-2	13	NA	CASSEFPDYGYTF	TGTGCCAGCAGTGAATTCCCGGACTATGGCTACACCTTC
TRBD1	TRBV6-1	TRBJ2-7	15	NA	CASSVYTGTGHEQYF	TGTGCCAGCAGTGTATACACCGGGACAGGGCACGAGCAGTACTTC
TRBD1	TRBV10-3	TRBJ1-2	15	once	CAISDTGDLNYGYTF	TGTGCCATCAGTGACACAGGGGACTTGAACTATGGCTACACCTTC
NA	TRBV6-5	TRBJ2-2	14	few	CASSPQPGTGELFF	TGTGCCAGCAGTCCCCAACCGGGCACCGGGGAGCTGTTTTTT
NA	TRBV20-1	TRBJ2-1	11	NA	CSAQIDNEQFF	TGCAGTGCTCAGATCGACAATGAGCAGTTCTTC
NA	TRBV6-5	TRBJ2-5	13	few	CASRRGEQETQYF	TGTGCCAGCAGGCGGGGAGAGCAAGAGACCCAGTACTTC
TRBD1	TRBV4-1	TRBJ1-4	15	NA	CASSQDGTGDEKLFF	TGCGCCAGCAGCCAAGATGGGACAGGGGATGAAAAACTGTTTTTT
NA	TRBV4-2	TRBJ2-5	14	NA	CASSLVARKETQYF	TGTGCCAGCAGCCTGGTTGCGCGGAAAGAGACCCAGTACTTC
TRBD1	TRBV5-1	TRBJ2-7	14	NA	CASSSTGAYYEQYF	TGCGCCAGCAGCTCAACAGGGGCATACTACGAGCAGTACTTC
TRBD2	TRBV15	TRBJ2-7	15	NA	CATSLRGLASYEQYF	TGTGCCACCAGCCTCAGGGGACTAGCCTCCTACGAGCAGTACTTC
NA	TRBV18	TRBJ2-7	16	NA	CASSPRAGGNLGEQYF	TGTGCCAGCTCACCACGTGCAGGGGGGAATTTGGGGGAGCAGTACTTC
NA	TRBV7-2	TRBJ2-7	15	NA	CASSRAMGPVDEQYF	TGTGCCAGCAGCCGCGCCATGGGCCCAGTCGACGAGCAGTACTTC
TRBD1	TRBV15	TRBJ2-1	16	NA	CATSRAGTGAYNEQFF	TGTGCCACCAGCAGAGCCGGGACAGGGGCGTACAATGAGCAGTTCTTC
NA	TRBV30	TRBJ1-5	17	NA	CAWRFGQSRDTGQPQHF	TGTGCCTGGAGATTCGGCCAGTCGAGGGATACTGGTCAGCCCCAGCATTTT
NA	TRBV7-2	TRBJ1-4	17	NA	CASSAGRSGGTNEKLFF	TGTGCCAGCAGCGCAGGCCGCTCGGGGGGAACTAATGAAAAACTGTTTTTT
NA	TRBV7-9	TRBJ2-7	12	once	CASSIQGYEQYF	TGTGCCAGCAGCATTCAGGGTTACGAGCAGTACTTC
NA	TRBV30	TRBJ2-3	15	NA	CAWNRVSVRTDTQYF	TGTGCCTGGAATCGGGTATCGGTGCGGACAGATACGCAGTATTTT
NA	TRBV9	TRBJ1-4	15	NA	CASSVGGGTNEKLFF	TGTGCCAGCAGCGTAGGGGGAGGAACTAATGAAAAACTGTTTTTT
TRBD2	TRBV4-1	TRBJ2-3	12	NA	CASSPGGRTQYF	TGCGCCAGCAGCCCAGGCGGGAGGACGCAGTATTTT
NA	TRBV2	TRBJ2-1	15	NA	CASSEEGGGYNEQFF	TGTGCCAGCAGTGAGGAAGGGGGGGGCTACAATGAGCAGTTCTTC
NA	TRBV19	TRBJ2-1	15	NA	CASSPRGDSYNEQFF	TGTGCCAGTAGTCCAAGGGGTGACTCCTACAATGAGCAGTTCTTC
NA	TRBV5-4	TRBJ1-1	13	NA	CASSLGPSDGAFF	TGTGCCAGCAGCTTGGGACCCAGCGACGGGGCTTTCTTT
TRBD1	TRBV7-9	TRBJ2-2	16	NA	CASSPQGAYLTGELFF	TGTGCCAGCAGCCCACAGGGGGCATACCTAACCGGGGAGCTGTTTTTT
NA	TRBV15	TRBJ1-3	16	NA	CATSRDLGGSGNTIYF	TGTGCCACCAGCAGAGATCTGGGGGGCTCTGGAAACACCATATATTTT
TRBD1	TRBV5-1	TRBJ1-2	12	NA	CASSLGQGGYTF	TGCGCCAGCAGCTTGGGACAGGGTGGCTACACCTTC
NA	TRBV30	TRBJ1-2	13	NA	CAWSVQGTYGYPF	TGTGCCTGGAGTGTACAGGGTACCTATGGCTACCCCTTC
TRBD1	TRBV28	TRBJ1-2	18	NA	CASSLLWQTGTGNYGYTF	TGTGCCAGCAGTTTACTCTGGCAAACCGGGACAGGGAATTATGGCTACACCTTC
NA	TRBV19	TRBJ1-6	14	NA	CASDPGGSGSPLHF	TGTGCCAGTGACCCCGGTGGGTCGGGTTCACCCCTCCACTTT
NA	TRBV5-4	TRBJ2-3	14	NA	CASSLEPNTDTQYF	TGTGCCAGCAGCTTGGAGCCCAACACAGATACGCAGTATTTT
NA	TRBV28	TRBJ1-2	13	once	CASRPGISYGYTF	TGTGCCAGCCGCCCGGGGATTTCCTATGGCTACACCTTC
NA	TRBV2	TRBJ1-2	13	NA	CARTETGHYGYPF	TGTGCCAGAACAGAGACAGGCCACTATGGCTACCCCTTC
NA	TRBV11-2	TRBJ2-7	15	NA	CASSGSGYSSYEQYF	TGTGCCAGCAGCGGGTCCGGCTACAGCTCCTACGAGCAGTACTTC
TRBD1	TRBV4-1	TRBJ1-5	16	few	CASSPRHRQGNQPQHF	TGCGCCAGCAGCCCTCGACACCGACAGGGTAATCAGCCCCAGCATTTT
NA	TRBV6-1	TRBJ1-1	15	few	CASKDPGHRNTEAFF	TGTGCCAGCAAGGACCCAGGACACCGGAACACTGAAGCTTTCTTT
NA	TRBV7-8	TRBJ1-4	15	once	CASSLLGGTNEKLFF	TGTGCCAGCAGCTTATTGGGGGGGACTAATGAAAAACTGTTTTTT